The entry below describes one TCR beta chain. Its antigen is currently unknown. The germline CDR1 and CDR2 sequences are LNHDA and SQIVND (reference sequence). The CDR3 contains 17 residues. The V and J ends lost 4 bases and 4 bases, in that order; junction bases with no gene match: 14. The record originates from a study of human T cells and chemical hapten exposure. Across the whole study: Each patch test put 0.01% DPC on the upper back, and results were read at 6 days. There were per-sample TCR yield variations, arising mainly from small pooled library volume differences. The study, taken as a whole, reports: TCRs at a frequency above 1 in 1000 stayed unchanged with DPC sensitization.

Authors' data handling: Sampled TCR counts reached a median of roughly 100,000 per sample, with values ranging from about 23,224 to 690,600. TCRdb called the RACE reads again in MiXCR, with one record for every CDR3 protein. These V and J calls derive from TCRdb rather than the authors' analysis. The table lists roughly 43,000 distinct CDR3 sequences, approximately 9.6% of them singletons, with 11% to 15% in the top ten. Indicated time point: patch test 2, 6 weeks after DPC sensitization. Treatment indicated: therapeutic diphenylcyclopropenone sensitization with weekly scalp DPC. The template was total RNA from unfractionated whole blood.

This sequence originates from a woman in her twenties or thirties with alopecia areata. Some clones in this sample may be carry-over from other donors' samples. The chain employs TRBV19 and TRBJ1-1; TRBD1 aligns across 8 bases. The starting material was whole blood, obtained in connection with sensitization to the hapten diphenylcyclopropenone (DPC). The CDR3 here is CASSSGGTGGLRTEAFF. The CDR3 coding sequence is TGTGCCAGTAGTAGTGGGGGGACAGGAGGTCTGCGCACTGAAGCTTTCTTT.